Below, 7 T cell receptor beta chains from the same sample are listed, as sequenced in a study of T cells in Graves' hyperthyroidism and ophthalmopathy. RNA transcripts were the template for amplifying TCR beta CDR3 regions. TCR CDR3 underwent first-round RT-PCR with the HTBI primer set. In TCRdb, the multiplex PCR reads were re-called with MiXCR into one record per CDR3 protein. Among about 570,000 distinct CDR3 sequences listed, about 43% were seen once. Sequencing was carried out using peripheral blood or thyroid tissue (not recorded which). Receptors were obtained from an adult woman with Graves' disease, either hyperthyroidism or ophthalmopathy (not recorded which).

Notes on this clonotype: Just one base apart from a much larger clone, this may be a read error. The rearrangement joins TRBV20-1 to TRBJ2-7; the match to TRBD1 covers 9 bases. Germline CDR1 and CDR2: DFQATT and SNEGSKA (reference sequence). The CDR3 spans 14 residues. The CDR3 sequence: CSVRAHRGLREQYF. CDR3 bases: TGCAGTGTTAGAGCCCACAGGGGGCTCCGGGAGCAGTACTTC.

This clonotype was detected ten times or more. J is TRBJ1-5 and V is TRBV12-3 or TRBV12-4; D remains ambiguous. The CDR3 has 15 amino acids. The V gene lost 2 bases and the J gene lost 2 bases, with 10 bases spanning the gap. CDR3 nucleotides: TGTGCCAGCAGTTTAATGGGTACTGGCAATCAGCCCCAGCATTTT. The encoded protein is CASSLMGTGNQPQHF.

The chain uses TRBV6-1 and TRBJ1-2, with D possibly TRBD1 on 5 matching bases. This CDR3 is built from 12 residues. The V end was cut by 8 bases, the J end by 8 bases, with 15 bases between. In germline, CDR1 is MNHNS, CDR2 SASEGT. CDR3 protein: CASRTPSAGYTF. CDR3 DNA: TGTGCCAGCCGGACACCCTCCGCGGGCTACACCTTC.

Ten or more counts support this clonotype. The chain recombines TRBV5-1 with TRBJ1-2; maybe TRBD1 (5 bases). Trimming shortened V by 4 bases and J by 8 bases, and 12 bases separated the two germline ends. The CDR3 totals 12 residues. Germline CDR1 reads SGHRS; CDR2 reads YFSETQ. CDR3 coding DNA: TGCGCCAGCAGCCAAGATCAGGGAGGCTACACCTTC. It specifies CASSQDQGGYTF.

In its sample, this clonotype was seen many times. This rearrangement joins TRBV10-3 to TRBJ1-5; no clear D gene. The CDR3 runs 16 residues. CDR1 is ENHRY and CDR2 is SYGVKD in the germline V gene. V dropped 0 bases and J dropped 4 bases, with 13 bases sitting between them. The CDR3 coding sequence is TGTGCCATCAGTGAGTCTGTCACAGCGGGGAATCAGCCCCAGCATTTT. Protein sequence: CAISESVTAGNQPQHF.

This clonotype was found many times. The chain combines TRBV7-2 with TRBJ1-5; D is unclear. With 2 bases removed from V and 5 bases from J, the gap between germline ends came to 10 bases. Germline V gene lookup returns CDR1 SGHTA and CDR2 FQGNSA. The CDR3 length is 14 residues. CDR3 in amino acids: CASSLRGVDQPQHF. The DNA for the CDR3 is TGTGCCAGCAGCTTACGGGGTGTCGATCAGCCCCAGCATTTT.

This clonotype was counted many times. The gene calls are TRBV29-1 and TRBJ1-1; D unclear. Trimming took off 4 bases at V and 5 bases at J, with 5 bases between the two ends. CDR3 size: 10 residues. Germline V gene sequence: CDR1 SQVTM, CDR2 ANQGSEA. The CDR3 sequence is CSVGATEAFF. DNA for the CDR3: TGCAGCGTTGGGGCTACTGAAGCTTTCTTT.